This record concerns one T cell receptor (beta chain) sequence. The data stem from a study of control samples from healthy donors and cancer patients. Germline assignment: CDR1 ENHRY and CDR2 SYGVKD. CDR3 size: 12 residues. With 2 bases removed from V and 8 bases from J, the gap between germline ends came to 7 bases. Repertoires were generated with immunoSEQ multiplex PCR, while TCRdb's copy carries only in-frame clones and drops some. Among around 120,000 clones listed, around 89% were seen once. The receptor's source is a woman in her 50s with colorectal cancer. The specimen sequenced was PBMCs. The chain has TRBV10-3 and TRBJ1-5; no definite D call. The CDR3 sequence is CAISEGFEPQHF. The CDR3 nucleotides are TGTGCCATCAGTGAGGGATTTGAGCCCCAGCATTTT.